A selection of T cell receptor beta chains follows, all from one sample in a study of spatial heterogeneity in lung cancer. TCRdb fed the 5' RACE reads into MiXCR, producing one record per CDR3 protein. The sample consists of around 27,000 distinct CDR3 sequences, approximately 5.4% of them appearing once. The starting material was PBMCs, obtained at follow-up. All receptors come from a male donor with early-stage non-small cell lung cancer. The CDR3 runs from the conserved cysteine through the conserved F or W. The D gene is left open where the match is weak. Some rows mark clone size as missing; the rest say once, few, many or name a class of expanded clone.

clone_size d_call j_call v_call cdr3_nt cdr3_aa
many TRBD1 TRBJ1-5 TRBV30 TGTGCCTGGAGTGTACAGGGGAACCAGCCCCAGCATTTT CAWSVQGNQPQHF
many - TRBJ2-5 TRBV7-2 TGTGCCAGCAGCTTATCAGGTGGTCGAGAGACCCAGTACTTC CASSLSGGRETQYF
many - TRBJ2-5 TRBV29-1 TGCAGCGTTGAAGATCTCTGGACAAGTCAAGAGACCCAGTACTTC CSVEDLWTSQETQYF
many - TRBJ2-5 TRBV7-2 TGTGCCAGCAGCTTAGCGTGGGAGACCCAGTACTTC CASSLAWETQYF
few - TRBJ2-1 TRBV27 TGTGCCAGCAGTTTATCAACCTCGGGTGAGCAGTTCTTC CASSLSTSGEQFF
- TRBD1 TRBJ1-6 TRBV18 TGTGCCAGCTCACAGGACAGGGGGGGAGCACCCCTCCACTTT CASSQDRGGAPLHF
medium-sized TRBD1 TRBJ1-5 TRBV9 TGTGCCAGCAGCCCAGGACAGGGGGCTTATCAGCCCCAGCATTTT CASSPGQGAYQPQHF
few TRBD1 TRBJ1-5 TRBV6-6 TGTGCCAGTACAGGGGGCTACGATCAGCCCCAGCATTTT CASTGGYDQPQHF
- TRBD1 TRBJ2-3 TRBV12-3/TRBV12-4 TGTGCCAGCAGCTTGCCATCTCAACCGGGACAGGATAGCACAGATACGCAGTATTTT CASSLPSQPGQDSTDTQYF
many - TRBJ2-5 TRBV3-2 TGTGCCAGCAGCCAAGAGGTGGGGGAGACCCAGTACTTC CASSQEVGETQYF
- - TRBJ2-7 TRBV20-1 TGCAGTGCTAGGGGTTCCAGTACGGAAGCCTACGAGCAGTACTTC CSARGSSTEAYEQYF
- TRBD1 TRBJ2-3 TRBV24-1 TGTGCCACCAGTGATCGGACAGGGGGCAGCGCAGATACGCAGTATTTT CATSDRTGGSADTQYF
many - TRBJ1-5 TRBV5-1 TGCGCCAGCAGCCCGGGAAACGAAGGTCAGCCCCAGCATTTT CASSPGNEGQPQHF
many - TRBJ1-5 TRBV11-2 TGTGCCAGCAGCGCCGGGAGAAATCAGCCCCAGCATTTT CASSAGRNQPQHF
many TRBD1 TRBJ1-1 TRBV12-3/TRBV12-4 TGTGCCAGCAGTTTGAGCGGGACAGGGAACACTGAAGCTTTCTTT CASSLSGTGNTEAFF
many - TRBJ2-1 TRBV4-2 TGTGCCAGCAGCCTCGAGACTCAGAGCTCCTACAATGAGCAGTTCTTC CASSLETQSSYNEQFF
many TRBD1 TRBJ1-6 TRBV20-1 TGCAGTGCTAGAGTATCCGGGACAGGTTACAATTCACCCCTCCACTTT CSARVSGTGYNSPLHF
many - TRBJ2-5 TRBV7-9 TGTGCCAGCGCGGGCGAGGAGACCCAGTACTTC CASAGEETQYF
many - TRBJ2-2 TRBV24-1 TGTGCCACTAGGGACCCCCGGACCGGGGAGCTGTTTTTT CATRDPRTGELFF
many - TRBJ2-3 TRBV7-9 TGTGCCAGCAGCTTACGAGGGGCCGATACGCAGTATTTT CASSLRGADTQYF
many - TRBJ1-3 TRBV7-6 TGTGCCAGCAGCTTCCTAAGCTCTGGAAACACCATATATTTT CASSFLSSGNTIYF
many - TRBJ2-3 TRBV20-1 TGCAGTGCGGCCACACTAGGGGGCACAGATACGCAGTATTTT CSAATLGGTDTQYF